This TCR beta chain was profiled in a study of cytomegalovirus exposure and HLA in healthy donors. Vbeta (60) and Jbeta (13) primers were used in the PCR. The repertoire was sequenced with immunoSEQ multiplex PCR; TCRdb's copy has only in-frame clones and lacks some. In the table there are 150,000 to 200,000 clones, around 80% of which are singletons. Regarding this clone: Its antigen is unidentified.

General study results and limits: Analyzed later, most CMV-associated TCR beta chains appeared HLA-restricted.

The CDR3 has 13 amino acids. V was trimmed by 6 bases and J by 5 bases, leaving 13 bases between them. Germline assignment: CDR1 MGHDK and CDR2 SYGVNS. Source material: PBMCs. The source is a male donor in good health and CMV-seronegative. The chain couples TRBV25-1 to TRBJ2-5; D is perhaps TRBD2 (6 bases). The CDR3 spells CASRSRGGETQYF. DNA for the CDR3: TGTGCCAGCAGATCTCGAGGAGGGGAGACCCAGTACTTC.